The T cell receptor beta chain under discussion was sequenced for a study of shared clonotypes between healthy human individuals. Sequenced by immunoSEQ multiplex PCR; TCRdb stores in-frame clones only, minus some. In the table there are 2 million to 2.5 million clones, around 93% of which are singletons. The CDR3 has 13 amino acids. Germline-derived CDR1 and CDR2 are MNHEY and SVGAGI. The germline V and J ends were trimmed by 7 bases and 3 bases, with 13 bases remaining between them. The TCR originated in a young man in good health. Some clones in this sample may be carry-over from other donors' samples. The J gene is TRBJ2-7, the V gene TRBV6-5, with unresolved D. Sequencing was carried out using naive CD4+ T cells from PBMCs. Subset: CD45RA+ positively selected. The CDR3 protein is CASKQTENYEQYF. The CDR3 nucleotides are TGTGCCAGCAAACAAACAGAGAACTACGAGCAGTACTTC.